This T cell receptor beta chain was sequenced during a study of T cells in Graves' hyperthyroidism and ophthalmopathy. Study results and caveats: Blood samples included most of the expanded thyroid clonotypes exceeding 0.001.

Germline CDR1 and CDR2: LGHDT and YNNKEL (reference sequence). V lost 2 bases, J lost 8 bases, and 9 bases lay in between. The CDR3 runs 12 residues. Using RNA transcripts as the source, TCR beta CDR3 regions were amplified. With the HTBI primer set, the TCR CDR3 went through a first round of RT-PCR. MiXCR was run by TCRdb on the multiplex PCR reads, yielding one entry per CDR3 protein. Of 690,000 or so distinct CDR3 sequences listed, approximately 19% are singletons. The blood sample dates from first hyperthyroidism diagnosis, preceding any ophthalmopathy symptoms. This clonotype occurred many times. Its cognate antigen is unknown.

The source of this sequence is a woman in her fifties or sixties with Graves' hyperthyroidism that later progressed to Graves' ophthalmopathy. The chain has TRBV3-1 and TRBJ1-2; tentative D call: TRBD1 (5 bases). Material: blood. DNA for the CDR3: TGTGCCAGCAGCCAAACCCAGGGAGGCTACACCTTC. Its protein is CASSQTQGGYTF.